This T cell receptor (beta chain) is from a study of blood T cell repertoires in COVID-19. About the study: The United States, Italy and Spain were the sources of the acute and convalescent COVID-19 samples. T cells, B-cell-depleted T cells, or PBMCs supplied cDNA or gDNA.

Trimming took 0 bases from V and 0 from J, leaving 8 bases between them. The CDR3 contains 16 residues. Germline loops: CDR1 LGHNA, CDR2 YSLEER. Authors' data handling: Using reference gene primer amplification, nucleated cell counts were estimated. The repertoire was sequenced with immunoSEQ multiplex PCR; TCRdb's copy has only in-frame clones and lacks some. V and J calls and clone size are given by that table; D and trimming were obtained from the DNA. The sample has 70,000 to 100,000 clones, more than 75% seen once. Material for sequencing was peripheral blood. This clonotype was obtained from a man aged 50 or older with active or convalescent COVID-19. The chain has TRBV4-3 and TRBJ1-4; D ambiguous. The CDR3 spells CASSQDGPATNEKLFF. CDR3 sequence (DNA): TGCGCCAGCAGCCAAGATGGCCCTGCAACTAATGAAAAACTGTTTTTT.